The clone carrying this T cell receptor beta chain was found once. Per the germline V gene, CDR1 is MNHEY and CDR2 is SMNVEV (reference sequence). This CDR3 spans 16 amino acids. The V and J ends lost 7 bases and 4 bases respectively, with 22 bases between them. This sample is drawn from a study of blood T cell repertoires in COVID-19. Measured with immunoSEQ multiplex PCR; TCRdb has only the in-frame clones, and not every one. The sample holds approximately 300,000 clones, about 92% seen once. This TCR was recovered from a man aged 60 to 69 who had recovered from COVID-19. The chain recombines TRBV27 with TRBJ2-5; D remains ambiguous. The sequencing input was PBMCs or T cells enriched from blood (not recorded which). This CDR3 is CASKFSHLAASETQYF. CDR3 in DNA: TGTGCCAGCAAGTTTTCCCATCTGGCTGCCTCAGAGACCCAGTACTTC.